This T cell receptor (beta chain) appears in the sequencing data of a study of technical replicates of blood from a few donors. The protocol was immunoSEQ multiplex PCR, while the TCRdb copy is restricted to in-frame clones and leaves out a portion. The table shows some 70,000 clones, with around nine tenths occurring only once. CDR3 length: 14 residues. Germline loops: CDR1 SGHTA, CDR2 FQGTGA. V shed 3 bases and J 3 bases; nucleotides not matched to a gene: 0. The receptor was derived from a human donor in good health. Sequenced: T cells isolated from PBMCs. The J gene is TRBJ2-1, the V gene TRBV7-3; 9 bases fit TRBD1. Here the CDR3 reads CASSLGQGYNEQFF. Here the CDR3 DNA reads TGTGCCAGCAGCTTGGGACAGGGCTACAATGAGCAGTTCTTC. Looking up the rest from reference TRBV7-3 and TRBJ2-1 gives the full variable domain: GAGVSQTPSNKVTEKGKYVELRCDPISGHTALYWYRQSLGQGPEFLIYFQGTGAADDSGLPNDRFFAVRPEGSVSTLKIQRTERGDSAVYLCASSLGQGYNEQFFGPGTRLTVL.